The next 21 T cell receptor beta chains were all read from a single sample in a study of CD8 T cells in ankylosing spondylitis. Findings of the study overall: Roughly eight highly homologous variants formed a TCR beta motif that appeared characteristic of ankylosing spondylitis blood.

The antigens these receptors bind are not known. TCRdb recomputed calls from the 5' RACE reads with MiXCR, one row per CDR3 protein. The profile covers about 440,000 distinct CDR3 sequences, with 17% appearing a single time and under 1.2% taken by the ten largest. The sequenced sample was blood, either unsorted or a sorted T cell fraction (not recorded which). The receptors were gathered from a male donor with ankylosing spondylitis.

The V gene is TRBV6-2 or TRBV6-3, the J gene TRBJ2-5; TRBD2 might be the D (5 bases). V was cut by 7 bases and J by 2 bases, with 14 bases left in between. There are 14 residues in the CDR3. The germline gives CDR1 MNHEY, CDR2 SVGEGT. The CDR3 nucleotides are TGTGCCAGCACCAAGAGGGCTCGGCAAGAGACCCAGTACTTC. Protein product: CASTKRARQETQYF.

A single count supports this clonotype. The J gene is TRBJ1-2, the V gene TRBV5-6; D not resolved. The CDR3 spans 12 residues. Germline-derived CDR1 and CDR2 are SGHDT and YYEEEE. Deletions cut 1 base from V and 6 bases from J, with 7 bases between. CDR3 region: CASSLSSDGYTF. CDR3 coding DNA: TGTGCCAGCAGCTTGAGCTCCGATGGCTACACCTTC.

This clonotype was observed a few times. The chain uses TRBV6-1 and TRBJ1-4; no firm D call. The length of the CDR3 is 14 residues. Looked up from germline, CDR1 is MNHNS and CDR2 is SASEGT. Trimming pared 6 bases from V and 0 bases from J, leaving 8 bases between. This CDR3 is CASRMTTTNEKLFF. The CDR3 DNA reads as TGTGCCAGCAGGATGACAACAACTAATGAAAAACTGTTTTTT.

This clonotype was seen a handful of times. CDR3 bases: TGTGCCAGCAGGATTCAGGGGGGGACTGAAGCTTTCTTT. This gives the protein CASRIQGGTEAFF. The V and J genes are TRBV5-6 and TRBJ1-1; 7 positions agree with TRBD1. After removal of 5 bases from V and 5 bases from J, the junction contained 6 bases not matched to a gene. CDR1 is SGHDT, CDR2 YYEEEE, per germline. CDR3 length: 13 amino acids.

DNA of the CDR3: TGTGCCAGCAGAACAATACAATACAATGAGCAGTTCTTC. Its translation is CASRTIQYNEQFF. The chain links TRBV6-2 or TRBV6-3 to TRBJ2-1; D is undetermined. The germline V gene encodes CDR1 MNHEY and CDR2 SVGEGT. The CDR3 length is 13 residues. V shed 6 bases and J shed 4 bases, with 10 bases lying between them.

This clonotype has just one count. CDR3 in amino acids: CASRKTETGANVLTF. The DNA for the CDR3 is TGTGCCAGCAGAAAAACTGAGACCGGGGCCAACGTCCTGACTTTC. V gene TRBV2 combines with J gene TRBJ2-6; D is unclear. Trimming removed 6 bases from V and 4 bases from J, with 13 bases in between. Germline V gene lookup returns CDR1 SNHLY and CDR2 FYNNEI. This CDR3 is 15 amino acids long.

This clonotype was seen repeatedly, ten times or more. V usage is TRBV3-1 and J usage is TRBJ2-7; D is possibly TRBD1 (5 bases). The CDR3 has 15 residues. V gave up 1 base and J gave up 0 bases, with 10 bases separating them. The V gene's germline CDR1 is LGHDT and CDR2 YNNKEL (reference sequence). CDR3 in DNA: TGTGCCAGCAGCCAAGGTACAGGTATCTCCTACGAGCAGTACTTC. Protein: CASSQGTGISYEQYF.

The chain has TRBV7-2 and TRBJ2-3; 11 bases match TRBD1. Germline lookup yields CDR1 SGHTA and CDR2 FQGNSA. The CDR3 is 16 amino acids. Trimming cost V 4 bases and J 7 bases; bases outside gene matches: 10. CDR3 in amino acids: CASSSLDRGRRYTQYF. The DNA of the CDR3 is TGTGCCAGCAGCTCCTTGGACAGGGGGCGTCGATATACGCAGTATTTT.

The genes are TRBV12-5 and TRBJ1-1; no firm D call. Germline-derived CDR1 and CDR2 are LGHNT and FRNRAP. Trimming left V 0 bases short and J 1 base short, with 12 bases between. The CDR3 runs 16 residues. The DNA for the CDR3 is TGTGCTAGTGGTTTGGTACTTGGGCCTAAGAACACTGAAGCTTTCTTT. This gives the protein CASGLVLGPKNTEAFF. Filled out from reference TRBV12-5 and TRBJ1-1, the complete variable domain reads DARVTQTPRHKVTEMGQEVTMRCQPILGHNTVFWYRQTMMQGLELLAYFRNRAPLDDSGMPKDRFSAEMPDATLATLKIQPSEPRDSAVYFCASGLVLGPKNTEAFFGQGTRLTVV.

In this sample, this clonotype turned up a few times. The V gene is TRBV2, the J gene TRBJ1-5; D is ambiguous. Deletions cut 6 bases from V and 9 bases from J, with 12 bases between. Germline CDR1 reads SNHLY; CDR2 reads FYNNEI. This CDR3 is built from 12 residues. The DNA of the CDR3 is TGTGCCAGCAGCCATAGTGATAGGCCCCAGCATTTT. Protein product: CASSHSDRPQHF.

This chain joins TRBV7-2 and TRBJ2-2, with D uncertain. Trimming shortened V by 1 base and J by 8 bases, and 11 bases separated the two germline ends. CDR1 and CDR2 from the germline V gene are SGHTA and FQGNSA. CDR3 length equals 14 residues. This chain's CDR3 is CASSLEREEGELFF. CDR3 nucleotide sequence: TGTGCCAGCAGCTTAGAACGCGAGGAGGGGGAGCTGTTTTTT.

The table lists this clonotype with a few counts. The chain has TRBV20-1 and TRBJ2-5, with 7 bases aligning to TRBD2. Per the germline V gene, CDR1 is DFQATT and CDR2 is SNEGSKA (reference sequence). The CDR3 totals 16 residues. Trimming took 5 bases from V and 2 from J; bases not matched to a gene: 14. CDR3 protein: CSAQSRASGRQETQYF. The CDR3 bases are TGCAGTGCTCAGTCCCGGGCTAGCGGCAGGCAAGAGACCCAGTACTTC.

J is TRBJ1-1 and V is TRBV18; 8 nucleotides match TRBD1. The trim removed 2 bases at V and 5 bases at J, leaving 4 bases unmatched. The CDR3 has 14 residues. Germline lookup yields CDR1 KGHSH and CDR2 LQKENI. This CDR3 reads CASSPYRGGTEAFF. Here the CDR3 DNA reads TGTGCCAGCTCACCATACAGGGGGGGGACTGAAGCTTTCTTT.

The genes are TRBV5-1 and TRBJ2-1; 9 nucleotides align to TRBD2. J lost 5 bases, V lost 4 bases, and 10 bases had no gene match. The CDR3 sequence is 16 residues long. CDR1 and CDR2 from the germline V gene are SGHRS and YFSETQ. The CDR3 sequence: CASSRTGTSPNNEQFF. The CDR3, as DNA: TGCGCCAGCAGCAGAACCGGGACTAGCCCTAACAATGAGCAGTTCTTC.

This clonotype was counted between two and nine times. DNA of the CDR3: TGTGCCAGCAGTACAGGGGAAGGAAATGGCTACACCTTC. The encoded protein is CASSTGEGNGYTF. V is TRBV6-1 and J is TRBJ1-2; 7 bases agree with TRBD1. The CDR3 consists of 13 residues. J was trimmed by 6 bases and V by 5 bases; bases with no gene match: 6. The germline CDR1 and CDR2 sequences are MNHNS and SASEGT.

J is TRBJ1-2 and V is TRBV18, with D perhaps TRBD1 (6 bases). CDR1 and CDR2 from the germline V gene are KGHSH and LQKENI. V was shortened by 3 bases and J by 3 bases, with 11 bases between the two germline ends. The length of the CDR3 is 14 residues. This chain's CDR3 is CASSPGAQDYGYTF. Written as DNA, the CDR3 is TGTGCCAGCTCACCGGGGGCGCAGGACTATGGCTACACCTTC.

This clonotype was seen at least ten times. The rearrangement links TRBV29-1 to TRBJ1-1; D may be TRBD1 (5 bases). Trimming stripped 3 bases from V and 2 bases from J, with 10 bases between. The CDR3 is 13 residues long. Germline V gives CDR1 SQVTM, CDR2 ANQGSEA. In DNA form, the CDR3 reads TGCAGCGTTGAGAGGGGAGAAAACACTGAAGCTTTCTTT. Translating it yields CSVERGENTEAFF.

The chain joins TRBV7-3 to TRBJ2-1, with 9 bases lining up with TRBD1. The J segment lost 12 bases and the V segment lost 2 bases, leaving 14 bases of the junction unmatched. The CDR3 contains 16 residues. CDR1 is SGHTA and CDR2 is FQGTGA in the germline V gene. The DNA for the CDR3 is TGTGCCAGCAGCTTAGGTTTACCGGGACAGGGTGGTGCGCAGTTCTTC. Amino acids: CASSLGLPGQGGAQFF.

The chain is built from TRBV5-1 and TRBJ2-5, with D perhaps matching TRBD2 (6 bases). Trimming pared 1 base from V and 4 bases from J, leaving 11 bases between. The CDR3 is 14 amino acids. Looked up from germline, CDR1 is SGHRS and CDR2 is YFSETQ. The CDR3 reads CASSLLEGSETQYF. The CDR3, as DNA: TGCGCCAGCAGCTTGTTGGAGGGTTCAGAGACCCAGTACTTC.

This clonotype was seen a few times. The chain recombines TRBV20-1 with TRBJ2-2; 8 positions agree with TRBD2. This CDR3 is 14 amino acids long. Germline lookup yields CDR1 DFQATT and CDR2 SNEGSKA (reference sequence). With 1 base clipped from V and 8 bases from J, the junction kept 6 bases outside the gene matches. The CDR3 region is CSARVPSGHGELFF. CDR3 nucleotides: TGCAGTGCTAGAGTGCCTAGCGGGCATGGGGAGCTGTTTTTT.

This clonotype showed up many times. The chain carries TRBV6-1 and TRBJ1-1; no clear D. Trimming removed 8 bases at V and 1 base at J, with 14 bases between. Germline CDR1 reads MNHNS; CDR2 reads SASEGT. This CDR3 comprises 14 residues. The CDR3 nucleotides are TGTGCCAGCTGGCGGACGGCCCCGAACACTGAAGCTTTCTTT. Protein product: CASWRTAPNTEAFF.